Listed here are 11 T cell receptor beta chains from one sample, sequenced in a study of OX40 agonist ivuxolimab in advanced cancers. Assay used: immunoSEQ multiplex PCR; TCRdb lists only in-frame clones, some missing. The sample lists about 32,000 clones, about 92% occurring once. The sequencing used CD4+ or CD8+ T cells sorted from blood, collected in a trial of the OX40 agonist ivuxolimab. Receptors originate from an adult with an advanced solid tumor such as melanoma, head and neck, liver or kidney cancer.

The chain couples TRBV12-5 to TRBJ1-6; D is ambiguous. Germline lookup yields CDR1 LGHNT and CDR2 FRNRAP. V dropped 6 bases and J dropped 14 bases, with 11 bases sitting between them. This CDR3 has 11 amino acids. The CDR3 nucleotides are TGTGCTAGTGGCCCTAGGTTATCCCTCCACTTT. Protein: CASGPRLSLHF.

This clone appeared once. The rearrangement uses TRBV7-3 and TRBJ2-7; D is undetermined. The CDR3 is made up of 17 amino acids. V was shortened by 3 bases and J by 3 bases, with 21 bases between the two germline ends. Germline V gives CDR1 SGHTA, CDR2 FQGTGA. The CDR3 bases are TGTGCCAGCAGCTTCTCGCGGCACTATCAAGGGAACTACGAGCAGTACTTC. This encodes CASSFSRHYQGNYEQYF. Drawing the rest from reference TRBV7-3 and TRBJ2-7, the complete variable domain is GAGVSQTPSNKVTEKGKYVELRCDPISGHTALYWYRQSLGQGPEFLIYFQGTGAADDSGLPNDRFFAVRPEGSVSTLKIQRTERGDSAVYLCASSFSRHYQGNYEQYFGPGTRLTVT.

The chain carries TRBV10-3 and TRBJ2-7, with 8 bases aligning to TRBD1. The germline V gene encodes CDR1 ENHRY and CDR2 SYGVKD. With 10 bases clipped from V and 2 bases from J, the junction kept 7 bases outside the gene matches. The CDR3 is made up of 13 amino acids. Here the CDR3 DNA reads TGTGCCAGCAGACAGGGGACCGCCTACGAGCAGTACTTC. Translated, it gives CASRQGTAYEQYF.

The chain is built from TRBV7-9 and TRBJ2-7, with 7 positions matching TRBD1. Germline CDR1 and CDR2: SEHNR and FQNEAQ (reference sequence). The CDR3 has 13 residues. The V and J ends lost 0 bases and 5 bases, in that order; junction bases with no gene match: 1. The CDR3 coding sequence is TGTGCCAGCAGCTTAGCAGGGGGCAACGAGCAGTACTTC. It is translated as CASSLAGGNEQYF. The full variable domain, completed using reference TRBV7-9 and TRBJ2-7, is DTGVSQNPRHKITKRGQNVTFRCDPISEHNRLYWYRQTLGQGPEFLTYFQNEAQLEKSRLLSDRFSAERPKGSFSTLEIQRTEQGDSAMYLCASSLAGGNEQYFGPGTRLTVT.

This clone was counted once. The V call is TRBV28, the J call TRBJ2-3; D is uncertain. Germline V gene data show CDR1 as MDHEN and CDR2 as SYDVKM. The CDR3 contains 12 residues. V lost 5 bases and J 10 bases, leaving 13 bases between the germline ends. CDR3 bases: TGTGCCAGCAGTAATTGGGTTCAGGCGCAGTATTTT. Protein: CASSNWVQAQYF. Complete variable domain (other parts from reference TRBV28 and TRBJ2-3): DVKVTQSSRYLVKRTGEKVFLECVQDMDHENMFWYRQDPGLGLRLIYFSYDVKMKEKGDIPEGYSVSREKKERFSLILESASTNQTSMYLCASSNWVQAQYFGPGTRLTVL.

The chain couples TRBV18 to TRBJ1-2; no clear D gene. Between the trimmed V and J ends, which lost 2 bases and 3 bases, there was a span of 16 bases. CDR1 KGHSH and CDR2 LQKENI come from the germline V gene. This CDR3 contains 16 residues. CDR3 bases: TGTGCCAGCTCACCAGGGCCCTGGACGAAGTACTATGGCTACACCTTC. Protein sequence: CASSPGPWTKYYGYTF.

The chain couples TRBV6-6 to TRBJ2-7, with 8 bases matching TRBD2. This CDR3 has 14 amino acids. CDR1 and CDR2 from the germline V gene are MNHNY and SVGAGI (reference sequence). The V segment lost 5 bases and the J segment 3 bases; nucleotides outside the gene matches: 6. CDR3 in amino acids: CASSHGGAGYEQYF. CDR3 DNA sequence: TGTGCCAGCAGTCACGGGGGGGCAGGCTACGAGCAGTACTTC.

The chain recombines TRBV7-8 with TRBJ2-1; 11 bases are shared with TRBD2. The V gene end was trimmed by 2 bases and the J gene end by 4 bases; junction bases not matched to a gene: 4. The V gene's germline CDR1 is SGHVS and CDR2 FQNEAQ. This CDR3 comprises 16 residues. The CDR3: CASSLRSSGGYNEQFF. CDR3 bases: TGTGCCAGCAGCTTACGGTCTAGCGGGGGGTACAATGAGCAGTTCTTC.

The CDR3 is CASQDPVGPQHF. CDR3 bases: TGTGCCTCGCAGGATCCCGTGGGGCCCCAGCATTTT. The chain employs TRBV30 and TRBJ1-5; D uncertain. This CDR3 is 12 amino acids long. Between the trimmed V and J ends, which lost 7 bases and 9 bases, there was a span of 16 bases. Germline CDR1 is GTSNPN and CDR2 is SVGIG (reference sequence). Based on the CDR3 plus reference TRBV30 and TRBJ1-5, the full variable domain is SQTIHQWPATLVQPVGSPLSLECTVEGTSNPNLYWYRQAAGRGLQLLFYSVGIGQISSEVPQNLSASRPQDRQFILSSKKLLLSDSGFYLCASQDPVGPQHFGDGTRLSIL.

The V call is TRBV25-1, the J call TRBJ1-2, with unresolved D. The CDR3 is 12 amino acids. In germline, CDR1 is MGHDK, CDR2 SYGVNS. Trimming pared 2 bases from V and 6 bases from J, leaving 7 bases between. CDR3 bases: TGTGCCAGCAGTGAACCGTCAAATGGCTACACCTTC. It yields the protein CASSEPSNGYTF.

This chain uses TRBV15 with TRBJ1-3; D remains ambiguous. Germline CDR1 is LNHNV and CDR2 is YYDKDF (reference sequence). V was pared by 4 bases and J by 0 bases, with 10 bases between. This CDR3 is built from 15 residues. Written as DNA, the CDR3 is TGTGCCACCAGCACCGACGCGTACTCTGGAAACACCATATATTTT. Translated: CATSTDAYSGNTIYF.